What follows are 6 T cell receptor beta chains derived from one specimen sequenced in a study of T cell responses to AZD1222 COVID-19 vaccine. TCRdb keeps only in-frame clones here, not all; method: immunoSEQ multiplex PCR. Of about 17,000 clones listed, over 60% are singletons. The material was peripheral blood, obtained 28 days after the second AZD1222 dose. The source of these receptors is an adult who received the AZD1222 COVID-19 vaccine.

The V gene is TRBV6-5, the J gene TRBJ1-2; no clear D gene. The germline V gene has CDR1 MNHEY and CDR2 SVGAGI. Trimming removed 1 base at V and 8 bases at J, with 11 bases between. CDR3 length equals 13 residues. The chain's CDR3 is CASSYWGTNGYTF. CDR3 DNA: TGTGCCAGCAGTTACTGGGGTACTAACGGCTACACCTTC.

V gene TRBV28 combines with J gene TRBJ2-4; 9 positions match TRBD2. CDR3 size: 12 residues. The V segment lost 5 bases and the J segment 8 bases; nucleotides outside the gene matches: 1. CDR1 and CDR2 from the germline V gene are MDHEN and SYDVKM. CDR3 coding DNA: TGTGCCAGCAGTCTAGCGGGATACATTCAGTACTTC. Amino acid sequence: CASSLAGYIQYF. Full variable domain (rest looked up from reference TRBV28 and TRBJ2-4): DVKVTQSSRYLVKRTGEKVFLECVQDMDHENMFWYRQDPGLGLRLIYFSYDVKMKEKGDIPEGYSVSREKKERFSLILESASTNQTSMYLCASSLAGYIQYFGAGTRLSVL.

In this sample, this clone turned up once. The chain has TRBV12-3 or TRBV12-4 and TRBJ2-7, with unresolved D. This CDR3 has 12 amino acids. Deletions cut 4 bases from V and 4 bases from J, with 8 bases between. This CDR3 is CASSWDRYEQYF. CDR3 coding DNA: TGTGCCAGCAGTTGGGATCGGTACGAGCAGTACTTC.

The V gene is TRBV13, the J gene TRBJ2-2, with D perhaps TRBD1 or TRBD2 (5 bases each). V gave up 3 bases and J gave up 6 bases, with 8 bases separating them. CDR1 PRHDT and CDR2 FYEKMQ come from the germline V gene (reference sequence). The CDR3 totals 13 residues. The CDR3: CASSLGVPGELFF. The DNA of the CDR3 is TGTGCCAGCAGCTTGGGGGTGCCCGGGGAGCTGTTTTTT.

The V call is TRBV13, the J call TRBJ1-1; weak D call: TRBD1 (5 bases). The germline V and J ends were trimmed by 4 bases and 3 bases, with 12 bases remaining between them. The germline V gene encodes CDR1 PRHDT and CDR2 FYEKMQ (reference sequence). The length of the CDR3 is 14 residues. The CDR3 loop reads CASSSGTEDTEAFF. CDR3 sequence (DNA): TGTGCCAGCAGCTCCGGGACCGAGGACACTGAAGCTTTCTTT.

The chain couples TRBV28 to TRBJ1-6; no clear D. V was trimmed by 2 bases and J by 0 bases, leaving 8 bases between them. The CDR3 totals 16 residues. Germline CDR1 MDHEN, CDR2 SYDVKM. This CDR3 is CASSLPDDSYNSPLHF. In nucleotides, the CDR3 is TGTGCCAGCAGTTTACCAGATGACTCCTATAATTCACCCCTCCACTTT. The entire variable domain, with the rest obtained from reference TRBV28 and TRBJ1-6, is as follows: DVKVTQSSRYLVKRTGEKVFLECVQDMDHENMFWYRQDPGLGLRLIYFSYDVKMKEKGDIPEGYSVSREKKERFSLILESASTNQTSMYLCASSLPDDSYNSPLHFGNGTRLTVT.